The clone carrying this TCR beta chain appeared a few times. Its antigen is not known. A second 7 to 11 cycle PCR used barcoded and J-beta primers. Carrying 12 random nucleotides, a template-switch adaptor labeled each individual cDNA molecule. Every individual sample yielded 2.5 million or more paired-end reads (each containing CDR3). TCRdb re-derived calls from the 5' RACE reads in MiXCR, one entry per CDR3 protein. The data contain 800,000 to 950,000 distinct CDR3 sequences, almost 30% of them singletons. This specimen comes from a study of blood T cells in healthy people across ages. General study results and limits: Possibly confounding the expanded clonotype changes was the fact that donor CMV status was unknown.

The ends were cut back, 1 base at V and 5 bases at J, with 16 bases in the middle. Per germline, CDR1 DFQATT and CDR2 SNEGSKA (reference sequence). This CDR3 contains 15 residues. These data are also associated with another study on T cells of mothers and their children.

This receptor was identified in a woman aged 40 to 49 in good health. Sequencing was carried out using blood. The genes are TRBV20-1 and TRBJ2-3, with D possibly matching TRBD2 (5 bases). This CDR3 is CSARGVGVVLDTQYF. The DNA of the CDR3 is TGCAGTGCTAGAGGCGTGGGAGTTGTGTTAGATACGCAGTATTTT.